The T cell receptor (beta chain) under discussion was sequenced for a study of CD8+ T cells in alopecia areata. Study details: Twice a day, 5 to 10 mg of oral tofacitinib was administered to treated patients.

As to this clone: The target antigen is unknown.

Lesional scalp tissue (obtained by punch biopsy) and peripheral blood were collected from alopecia areata patients. Cell sorting was applied to PBMCs, and CD4+ and CD8+ T cells were collected. Broader study findings: Scalp samples also contribute reads from the resident alphabeta T cells found in normal skin.

RNA, once extracted, was reverse transcribed into cDNA for use as the sequencing template. Produced via immunoSEQ multiplex PCR; TCRdb's table is partial and in-frame only. The sample shows hundreds of thousands of clones, about 60% of them seen only once. There are 15 residues in the CDR3. Per germline, CDR1 SQVTM and CDR2 ANQGSEA. V lost 2 bases to trimming and J lost 4 bases, with 17 bases between them. Sample: CD4+ T cells sorted from blood, taken at week 0. The source of this sequence is a human donor with alopecia areata. V is TRBV29-1 and J is TRBJ1-1, with D possibly matching TRBD1 (5 bases). CDR3 sequence reads: CSVENPGREGTEAFF. DNA for the CDR3: TGCAGCGTTGAAAACCCTGGCAGGGAGGGCACTGAAGCTTTCTTT.